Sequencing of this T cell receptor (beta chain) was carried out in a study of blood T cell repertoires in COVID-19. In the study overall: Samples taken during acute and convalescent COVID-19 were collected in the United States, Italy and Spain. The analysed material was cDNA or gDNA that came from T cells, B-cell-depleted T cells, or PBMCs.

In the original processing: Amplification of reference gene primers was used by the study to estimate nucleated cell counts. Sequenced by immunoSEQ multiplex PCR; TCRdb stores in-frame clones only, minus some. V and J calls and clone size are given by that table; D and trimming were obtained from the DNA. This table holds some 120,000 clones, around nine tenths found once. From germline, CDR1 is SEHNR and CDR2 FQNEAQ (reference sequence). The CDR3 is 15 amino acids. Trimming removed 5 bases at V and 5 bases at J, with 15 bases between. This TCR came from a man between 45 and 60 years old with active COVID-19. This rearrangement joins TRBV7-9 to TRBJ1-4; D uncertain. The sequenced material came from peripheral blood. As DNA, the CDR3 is TGTGCCAGCAGCCGACTCGGGAGGGTCAATGAAAAACTGTTTTTT. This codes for CASSRLGRVNEKLFF.